This TCR beta chain was recorded in a study of blood T cell repertoires in COVID-19. Original handling: Quantification of nucleated cells was approximated via reference gene primer amplification. Sequencing used immunoSEQ multiplex PCR; TCRdb keeps in-frame clones, though not all of them. That table supplies the V and J calls and clone size; D and trimming were determined from the DNA. Of about 70,000 clones listed, about 90% are singletons. Sequenced material: peripheral blood. This TCR derives from a human donor in a cohort sampled during active COVID-19.

As DNA, the CDR3 is TGCAGTGCTAGTACAGGCAACACAGATACGCAGTATTTT. It translates to CSASTGNTDTQYF. The chain employs TRBV20-1 and TRBJ2-3; a weak D match, TRBD1 (5 bases). The CDR3 loop spans 13 amino acids. The ends were cut back, 3 bases at V and 2 bases at J, with 9 bases in the middle. Germline V gene lookup returns CDR1 DFQATT and CDR2 SNEGSKA (reference sequence).